The clone carrying this T cell receptor (beta chain) was counted only a few times. Its antigen is not known. TCRdb ran MiXCR on the 5' RACE reads and lists one entry per CDR3 protein. This table holds 500,000 to 650,000 distinct CDR3 sequences, roughly 7.2% found once. This sample is drawn from a study of identical twins. Study results and limitations: Abundant beta clonotypes from cord blood had fewer insertions, unlike memory repertoires, which showed none. Analyses based on zero insertions could be partly confounded by invariant MAIT and iNKT cells. Models underestimated out-of-frame TCR alpha sharing in monozygotic twins. The study found excess low generation probability among twin-shared out-of-frame alpha sequences.

The sample was also reused in another study, on yellow fever vaccine responses in identical twins.

Sample: PBMCs. This receptor was obtained from a woman under 30 in good health.

CDR3 sequence: CSATGARGALTYEQYF. The CDR3 DNA reads as TGCAGTGCTACCGGGGCCCGGGGCGCTCTAACCTACGAGCAGTACTTC. V usage is TRBV20-1 and J usage is TRBJ2-7; D is tentatively TRBD1 or TRBD2 (5 bases each). Trimming cost V 4 bases and J 2 bases, with 21 bases left between them. Germline assignment: CDR1 DFQATT and CDR2 SNEGSKA (reference sequence). This CDR3 is built from 16 residues.